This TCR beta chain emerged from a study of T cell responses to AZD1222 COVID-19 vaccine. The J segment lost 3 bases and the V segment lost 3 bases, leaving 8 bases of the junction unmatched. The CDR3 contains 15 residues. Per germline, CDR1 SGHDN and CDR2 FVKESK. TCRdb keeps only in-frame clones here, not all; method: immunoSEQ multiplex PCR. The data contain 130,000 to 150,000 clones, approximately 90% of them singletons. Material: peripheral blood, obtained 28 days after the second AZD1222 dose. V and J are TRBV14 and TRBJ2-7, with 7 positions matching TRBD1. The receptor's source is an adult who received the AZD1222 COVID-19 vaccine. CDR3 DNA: TGTGCCAGCAGCCACCTGACAGGGCAGTTCTACGAGCAGTACTTC. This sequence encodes CASSHLTGQFYEQYF.